Detailed here is one T cell receptor beta chain. What it recognizes is unknown. This sample was included in a study of T cell responses to AZD1222 COVID-19 vaccine. The germline CDR1 and CDR2 sequences are SGDLS and YYNGEE. With V trimmed by 2 bases and J by 0 bases, 2 bases remained unmatched. The CDR3 has 15 amino acids. Method: immunoSEQ multiplex PCR; TCRdb's copy keeps in-frame clones and lacks some. The table shows more than 95,000 clones, with approximately 89% occurring only once. Study observations and caveats: Reportedly, nearly half of unique spike TCRs recognized epitopes outside B.1.351/B.1.1.7 mutations.

This TCR was recovered from an adult in good health. The chain links TRBV9 to TRBJ2-1; 7 nucleotides agree with TRBD2. The sequences come from peripheral blood, collected on day 0 of AZD1222 vaccination. The CDR3 protein is CASSVGDYSYNEQFF. The DNA for the CDR3 is TGTGCCAGCAGCGTGGGGGACTACTCCTACAATGAGCAGTTCTTC.